This T cell receptor (beta chain) was sequenced for a study of blood T cell repertoires in COVID-19. The wider study: Acute and convalescent COVID-19 samples came from the United States, Italy and Spain. The analysed material was cDNA or gDNA that came from T cells, B-cell-depleted T cells, or PBMCs.

V was clipped by 4 bases and J by 8 bases, with 20 bases between them. The germline gives CDR1 MGHRA, CDR2 YSYEKL. CDR3 length equals 16 residues. In the original processing: Amplification of reference gene primers was used by the study to estimate nucleated cell counts. Measured with immunoSEQ multiplex PCR; TCRdb has only the in-frame clones, and not every one. That table supplies the V and J calls and clone size; D and trimming were determined from the DNA. The table lists under 150,000 clones, over 65% of them singletons. This clonotype was obtained from a woman aged 40 to 50 with acute or convalescent COVID-19. The sample consisted of peripheral blood. The chain employs TRBV4-1 and TRBJ2-2; weak D call: TRBD2 (5 bases). CDR3 DNA sequence: TGCGCCAGCAGCCTGCCTAGCTTAACCCGGGGAGGGGAGCTGTTTTTT. It is translated as CASSLPSLTRGGELFF.